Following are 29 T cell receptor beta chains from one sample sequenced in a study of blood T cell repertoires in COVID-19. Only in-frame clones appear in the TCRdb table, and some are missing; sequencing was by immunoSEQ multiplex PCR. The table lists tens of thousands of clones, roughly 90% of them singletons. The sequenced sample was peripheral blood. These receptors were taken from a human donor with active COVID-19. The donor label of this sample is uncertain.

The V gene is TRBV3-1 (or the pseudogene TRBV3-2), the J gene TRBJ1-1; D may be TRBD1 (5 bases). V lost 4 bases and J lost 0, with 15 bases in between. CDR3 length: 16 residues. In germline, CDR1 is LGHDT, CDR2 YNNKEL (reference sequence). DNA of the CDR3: TGTGCCAGCAGCCCGGGGGGGGGACTCTTGAACACTGAAGCTTTCTTT. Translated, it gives CASSPGGGLLNTEAFF.

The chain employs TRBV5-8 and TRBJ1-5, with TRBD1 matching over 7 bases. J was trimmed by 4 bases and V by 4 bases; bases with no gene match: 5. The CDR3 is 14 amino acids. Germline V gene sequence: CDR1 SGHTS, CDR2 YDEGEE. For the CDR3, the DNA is TGTGCCAGCAGCCTGCGACAGGGTAATCAGCCCCAGCATTTT. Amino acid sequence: CASSLRQGNQPQHF.

The CDR3 is CASSSDSNNSPLHF. The CDR3 DNA reads TGTGCCAGCAGTTCCGACAGCAATAATTCACCCCTCCACTTT. This rearrangement joins TRBV7-9 to TRBJ1-6, with a weak D call TRBD1 (5 bases). The CDR3 totals 14 residues. V was trimmed by 6 bases and J by 5 bases, leaving 11 bases between them. Germline V lookup: CDR1 SEHNR, CDR2 FQNEAQ (reference sequence). The full variable domain, in which reference TRBV7-9 and TRBJ1-6 provide the parts outside the CDR3, is DTGVSQNPRHKITKRGQNVTFRCDPISEHNRLYWYRQTLGQGPEFLTYFQNEAQLEKSRLLSDRFSAERPKGSFSTLEIQRTEQGDSAMYLCASSSDSNNSPLHFGNGTRLTVT.

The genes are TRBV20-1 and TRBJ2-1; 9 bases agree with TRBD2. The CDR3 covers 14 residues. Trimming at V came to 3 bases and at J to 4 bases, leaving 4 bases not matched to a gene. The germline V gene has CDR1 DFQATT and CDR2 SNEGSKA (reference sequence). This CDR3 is CSASPAGGYNEQFF. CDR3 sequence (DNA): TGCAGTGCTAGTCCAGCGGGGGGTTACAATGAGCAGTTCTTC.

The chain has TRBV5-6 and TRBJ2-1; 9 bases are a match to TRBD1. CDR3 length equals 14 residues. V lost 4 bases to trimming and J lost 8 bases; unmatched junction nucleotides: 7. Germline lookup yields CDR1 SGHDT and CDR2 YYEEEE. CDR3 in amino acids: CASSPGTGFHEQFF. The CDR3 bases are TGTGCCAGCAGCCCCGGGACAGGGTTCCATGAGCAGTTCTTC.

The CDR3 DNA reads as TGTGCCAGCAGTTTATCTGGGGGGGGGCACTACGAGCAGTACTTC. This codes for CASSLSGGGHYEQYF. The gene calls are TRBV27 and TRBJ2-7; D might be TRBD2 (7 bases). V was pared by 0 bases and J by 3 bases, with 12 bases between. Germline V lookup: CDR1 MNHEY, CDR2 SMNVEV (reference sequence). The CDR3 loop spans 15 amino acids.

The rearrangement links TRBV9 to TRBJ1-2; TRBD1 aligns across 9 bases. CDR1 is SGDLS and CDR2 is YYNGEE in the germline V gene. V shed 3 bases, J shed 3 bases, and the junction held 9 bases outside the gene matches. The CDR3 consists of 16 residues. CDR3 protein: CASSARGTGTDYGYTF. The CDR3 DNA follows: TGTGCCAGCAGCGCGAGGGGGACAGGGACAGACTATGGCTACACCTTC.

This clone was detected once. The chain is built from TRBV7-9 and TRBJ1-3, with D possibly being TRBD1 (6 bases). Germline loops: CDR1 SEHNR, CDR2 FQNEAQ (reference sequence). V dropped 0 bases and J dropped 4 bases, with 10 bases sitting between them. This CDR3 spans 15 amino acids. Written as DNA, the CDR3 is TGTGCCAGCAGCTTAGCAGGGGGTGCCGGAAACACCATATATTTT. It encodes CASSLAGGAGNTIYF. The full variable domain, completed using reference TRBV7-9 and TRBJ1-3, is DTGVSQNPRHKITKRGQNVTFRCDPISEHNRLYWYRQTLGQGPEFLTYFQNEAQLEKSRLLSDRFSAERPKGSFSTLEIQRTEQGDSAMYLCASSLAGGAGNTIYFGEGSWLTVV.

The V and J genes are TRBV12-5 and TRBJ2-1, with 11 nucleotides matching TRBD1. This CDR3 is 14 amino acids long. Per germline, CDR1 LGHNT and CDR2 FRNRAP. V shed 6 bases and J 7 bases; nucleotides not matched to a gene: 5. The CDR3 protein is CASGPGQGGNEQFF. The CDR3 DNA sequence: TGTGCTAGTGGGCCGGGACAGGGGGGGAATGAGCAGTTCTTC.

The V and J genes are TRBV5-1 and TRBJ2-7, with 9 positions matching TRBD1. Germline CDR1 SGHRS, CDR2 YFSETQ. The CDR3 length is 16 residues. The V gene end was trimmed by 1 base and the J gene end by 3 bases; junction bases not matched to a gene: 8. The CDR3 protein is CASSLRMGQGFYEQYF. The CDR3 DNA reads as TGCGCCAGCAGCTTGCGCATGGGACAGGGCTTCTACGAGCAGTACTTC.

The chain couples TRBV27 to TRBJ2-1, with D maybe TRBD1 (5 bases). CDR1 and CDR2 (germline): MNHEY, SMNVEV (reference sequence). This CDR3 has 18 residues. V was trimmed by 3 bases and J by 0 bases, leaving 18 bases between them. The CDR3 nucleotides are TGTGCCAGCAGTTTCGCAGGGCTCCACCGGAGCTCCTACAATGAGCAGTTCTTC. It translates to CASSFAGLHRSSYNEQFF.

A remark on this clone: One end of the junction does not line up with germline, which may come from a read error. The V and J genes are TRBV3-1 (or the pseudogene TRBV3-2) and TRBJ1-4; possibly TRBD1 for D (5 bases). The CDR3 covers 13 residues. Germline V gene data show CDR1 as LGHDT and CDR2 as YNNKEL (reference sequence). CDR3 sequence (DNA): TGTGCCAGCAGGCAAGGGACTGGTGAAAAACTGTTTTTT. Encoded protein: CASRQGTGEKLFF.

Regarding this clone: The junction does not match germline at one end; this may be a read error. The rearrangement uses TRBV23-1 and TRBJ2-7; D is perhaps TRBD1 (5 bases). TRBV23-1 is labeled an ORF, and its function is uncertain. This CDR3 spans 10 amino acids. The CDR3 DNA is TGCGCCAGCAGTCATGGGGCCAATCGCTTC. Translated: CASSHGANRF.

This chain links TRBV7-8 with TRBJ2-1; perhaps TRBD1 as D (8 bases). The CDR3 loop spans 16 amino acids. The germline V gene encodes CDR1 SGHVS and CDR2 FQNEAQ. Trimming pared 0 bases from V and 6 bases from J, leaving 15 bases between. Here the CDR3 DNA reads TGTGCCAGCAGCTTAGCGGGAGGGGACAGGACCAATGAGCAGTTCTTC. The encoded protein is CASSLAGGDRTNEQFF. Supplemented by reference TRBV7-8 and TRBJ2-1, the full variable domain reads GAGVSQSPRYKVAKRGQDVALRCDPISGHVSLFWYQQALGQGPEFLTYFQNEAQLDKSGLPSDRFFAERPEGSVSTLKIQRTQQEDSAVYLCASSLAGGDRTNEQFFGPGTRLTVL.

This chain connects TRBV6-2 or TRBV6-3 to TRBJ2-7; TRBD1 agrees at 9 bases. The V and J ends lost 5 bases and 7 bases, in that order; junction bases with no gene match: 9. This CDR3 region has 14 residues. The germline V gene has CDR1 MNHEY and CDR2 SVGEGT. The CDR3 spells CASSQNRGPGEQYF. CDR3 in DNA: TGTGCCAGCAGTCAAAACAGGGGGCCCGGGGAGCAGTACTTC.

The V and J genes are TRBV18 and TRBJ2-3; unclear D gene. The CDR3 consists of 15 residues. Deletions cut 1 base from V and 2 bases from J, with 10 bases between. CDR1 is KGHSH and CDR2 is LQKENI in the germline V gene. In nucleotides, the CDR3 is TGTGCCAGCTCACCACAGAACAGTTACACAGATACGCAGTATTTT. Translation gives CASSPQNSYTDTQYF.

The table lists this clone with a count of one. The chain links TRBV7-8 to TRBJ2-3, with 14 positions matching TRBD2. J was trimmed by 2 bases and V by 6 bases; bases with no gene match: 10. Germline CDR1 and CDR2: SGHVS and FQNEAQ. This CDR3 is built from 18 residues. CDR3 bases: TGTGCCAGCAGTTCGGGACTAGCGGGAGCGAGGGTCACAGATACGCAGTATTTT. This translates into CASSSGLAGARVTDTQYF.

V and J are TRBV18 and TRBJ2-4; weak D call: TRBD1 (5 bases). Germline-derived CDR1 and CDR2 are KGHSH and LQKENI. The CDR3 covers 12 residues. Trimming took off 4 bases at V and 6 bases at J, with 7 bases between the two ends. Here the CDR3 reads CASSLRGNIQYF. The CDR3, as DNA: TGTGCCAGCTCACTTAGGGGAAACATTCAGTACTTC.

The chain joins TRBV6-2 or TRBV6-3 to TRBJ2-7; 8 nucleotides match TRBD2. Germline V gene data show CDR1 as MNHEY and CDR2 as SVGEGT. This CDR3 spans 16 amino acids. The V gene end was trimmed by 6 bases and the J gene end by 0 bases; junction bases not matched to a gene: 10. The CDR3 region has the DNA TGTGCCAGCAGGTACGACCCGGGACTAGGCTCCTACGAGCAGTACTTC. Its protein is CASRYDPGLGSYEQYF.

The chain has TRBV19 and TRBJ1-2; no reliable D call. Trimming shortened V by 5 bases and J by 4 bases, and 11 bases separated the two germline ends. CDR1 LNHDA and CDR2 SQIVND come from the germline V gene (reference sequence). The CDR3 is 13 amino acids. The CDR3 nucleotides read TGTGCCAGTAGTGACGAGGGTGTCTATGGCTACACCTTC. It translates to CASSDEGVYGYTF.

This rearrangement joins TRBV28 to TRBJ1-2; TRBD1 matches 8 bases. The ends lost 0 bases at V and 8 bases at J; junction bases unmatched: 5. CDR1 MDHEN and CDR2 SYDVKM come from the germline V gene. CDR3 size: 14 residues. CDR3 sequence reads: CASSLWTGVEGYTF. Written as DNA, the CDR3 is TGTGCCAGCAGTTTATGGACAGGGGTGGAGGGCTACACCTTC.

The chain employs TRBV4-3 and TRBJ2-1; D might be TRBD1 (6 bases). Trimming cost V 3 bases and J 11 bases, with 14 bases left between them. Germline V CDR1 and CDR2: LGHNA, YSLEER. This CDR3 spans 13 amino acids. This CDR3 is CASSQSGEPKQFF. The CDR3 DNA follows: TGCGCCAGCAGCCAGTCAGGGGAGCCGAAGCAGTTCTTC.

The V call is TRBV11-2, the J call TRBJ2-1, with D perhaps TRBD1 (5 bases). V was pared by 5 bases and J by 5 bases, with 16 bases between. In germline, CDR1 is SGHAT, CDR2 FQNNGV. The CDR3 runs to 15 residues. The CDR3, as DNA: TGTGCCAGCAGCCTCAGGGTTAAGACAGACAATGAGCAGTTCTTC. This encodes CASSLRVKTDNEQFF.

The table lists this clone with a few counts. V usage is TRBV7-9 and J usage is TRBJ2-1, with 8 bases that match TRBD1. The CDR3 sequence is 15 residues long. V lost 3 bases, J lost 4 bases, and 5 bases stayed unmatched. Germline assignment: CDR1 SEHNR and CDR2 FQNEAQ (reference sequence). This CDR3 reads CASSFPGQAYNEQFF. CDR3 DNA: TGTGCCAGCAGCTTTCCGGGACAGGCTTACAATGAGCAGTTCTTC.

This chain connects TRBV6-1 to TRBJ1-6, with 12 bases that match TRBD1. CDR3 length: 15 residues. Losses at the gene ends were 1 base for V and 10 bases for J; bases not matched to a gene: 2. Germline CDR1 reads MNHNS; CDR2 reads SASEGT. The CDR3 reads CASSEGGTGGSPLHF. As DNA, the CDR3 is TGTGCCAGCAGTGAAGGAGGGACAGGGGGCTCACCCCTCCACTTT.

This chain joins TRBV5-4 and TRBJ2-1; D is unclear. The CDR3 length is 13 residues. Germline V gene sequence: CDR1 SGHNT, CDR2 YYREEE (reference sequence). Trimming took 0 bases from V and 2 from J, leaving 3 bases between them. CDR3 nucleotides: TGTGCCAGCAGCTTGGCTACCTACAATGAGCAGTTCTTC. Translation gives CASSLATYNEQFF. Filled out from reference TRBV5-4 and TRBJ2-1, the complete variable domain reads ETGVTQSPTHLIKTRGQQVTLRCSSQSGHNTVSWYQQALGQGPQFIFQYYREEENGRGNFPPRFSGLQFPNYSSELNVNALELDDSALYLCASSLATYNEQFFGPGTRLTVL.

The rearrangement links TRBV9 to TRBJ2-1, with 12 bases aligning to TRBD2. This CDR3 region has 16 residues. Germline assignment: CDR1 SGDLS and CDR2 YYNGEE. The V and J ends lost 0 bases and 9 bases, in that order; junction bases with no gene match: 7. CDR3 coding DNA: TGTGCCAGCAGCGTAGATCTAGCGGGGGGGCCGGGTGAGCAGTTCTTC. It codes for CASSVDLAGGPGEQFF.

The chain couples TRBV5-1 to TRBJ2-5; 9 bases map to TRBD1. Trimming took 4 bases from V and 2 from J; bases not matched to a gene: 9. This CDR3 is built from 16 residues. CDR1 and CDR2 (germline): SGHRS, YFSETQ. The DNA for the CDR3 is TGCGCCAGCAGCGCCGCCCGGGACAGGGTTCAAGAGACCCAGTACTTC. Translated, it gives CASSAARDRVQETQYF.

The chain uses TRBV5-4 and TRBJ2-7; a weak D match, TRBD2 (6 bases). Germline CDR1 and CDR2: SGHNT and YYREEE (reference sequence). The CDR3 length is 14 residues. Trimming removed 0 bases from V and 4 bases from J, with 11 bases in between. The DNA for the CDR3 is TGTGCCAGCAGCTTGGGAGGGGAGGCGTACGAGCAGTACTTC. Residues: CASSLGGEAYEQYF.